The entry below gives a single T cell receptor (beta chain) sequence along with its context. This specimen belongs to a study of T cell changes during pregnancy in multiple sclerosis. Measured with immunoSEQ multiplex PCR; TCRdb has only the in-frame clones, and not every one. The sample consists of about 60,000 clones, 90% to 95% of them appearing once. There are 13 residues in the CDR3. V was cut by 0 bases and J by 7 bases, with 10 bases left in between. CDR1 GTSNPN and CDR2 SVGIG come from the germline V gene (reference sequence). The chain recombines TRBV30 with TRBJ1-5; D perhaps matches TRBD1 (6 bases). Sequenced here: CD4+ T cells from peripheral blood mononuclear cells, sampled in the first trimester of pregnancy. This TCR was sampled from a female donor with multiple sclerosis, enrolled in a pregnancy study. CDR3 sequence reads: CAWSVGARQPQHF. The CDR3 DNA reads TGTGCCTGGAGTGTGGGGGCACGCCAGCCCCAGCATTTT.